This entry describes one T cell receptor beta chain. These data originate in a study of blood T cell repertoires in COVID-19. Libraries were prepared by immunoSEQ multiplex PCR; TCRdb keeps only in-frame clonotypes and omits some of them. The sample yields about 100,000 clones, 85% to 90% seen once. This CDR3 contains 13 residues. Germline CDR1 reads SNHLY; CDR2 reads FYNNEI. Deletions cut 5 bases from V and 10 bases from J, with 12 bases between. The sample consisted of peripheral blood. The TCR comes from a human donor in a cohort sampled during active COVID-19. The chain couples TRBV2 to TRBJ1-6; no definite D call. CDR3 region: CASSPTGNSPLHF. The CDR3 DNA sequence: TGTGCCAGCAGTCCAACGGGGAACTCACCCCTCCACTTT.